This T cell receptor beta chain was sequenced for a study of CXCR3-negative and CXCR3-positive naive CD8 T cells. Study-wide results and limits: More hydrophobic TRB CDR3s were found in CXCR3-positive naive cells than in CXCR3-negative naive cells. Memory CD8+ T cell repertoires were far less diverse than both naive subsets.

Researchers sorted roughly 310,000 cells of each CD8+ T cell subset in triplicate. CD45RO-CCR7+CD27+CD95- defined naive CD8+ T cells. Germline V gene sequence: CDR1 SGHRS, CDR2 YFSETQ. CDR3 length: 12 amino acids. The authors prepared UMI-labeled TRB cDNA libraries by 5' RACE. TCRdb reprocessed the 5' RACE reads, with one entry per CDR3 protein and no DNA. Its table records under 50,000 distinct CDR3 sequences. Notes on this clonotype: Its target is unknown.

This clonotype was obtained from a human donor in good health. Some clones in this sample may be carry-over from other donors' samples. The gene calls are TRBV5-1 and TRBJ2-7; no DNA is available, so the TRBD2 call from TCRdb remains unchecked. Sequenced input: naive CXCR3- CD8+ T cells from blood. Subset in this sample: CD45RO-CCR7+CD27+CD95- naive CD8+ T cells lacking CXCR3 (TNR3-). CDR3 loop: CASSHGLYEQYF.